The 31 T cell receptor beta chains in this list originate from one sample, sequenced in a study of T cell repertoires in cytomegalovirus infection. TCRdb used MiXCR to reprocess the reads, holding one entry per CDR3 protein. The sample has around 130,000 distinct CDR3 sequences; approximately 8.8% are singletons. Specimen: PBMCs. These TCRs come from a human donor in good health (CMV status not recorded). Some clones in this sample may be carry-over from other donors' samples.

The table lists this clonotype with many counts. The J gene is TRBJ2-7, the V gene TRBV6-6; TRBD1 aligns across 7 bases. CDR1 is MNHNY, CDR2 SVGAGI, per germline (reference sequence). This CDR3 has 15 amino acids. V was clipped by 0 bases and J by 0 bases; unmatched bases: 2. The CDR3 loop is CASSYSGQLSYEQYF. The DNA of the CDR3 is TGTGCCAGCAGTTACTCGGGACAGCTCTCCTACGAGCAGTACTTC.

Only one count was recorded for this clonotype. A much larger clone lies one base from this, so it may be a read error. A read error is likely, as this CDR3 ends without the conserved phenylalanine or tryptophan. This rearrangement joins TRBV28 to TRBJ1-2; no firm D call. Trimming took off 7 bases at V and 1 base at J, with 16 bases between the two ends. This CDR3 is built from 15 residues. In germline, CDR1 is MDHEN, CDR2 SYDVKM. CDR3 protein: CASTPPPTDNYGYTS. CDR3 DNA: TGTGCCAGCACCCCCCCCCCCACAGATAACTATGGCTACACCTCC.

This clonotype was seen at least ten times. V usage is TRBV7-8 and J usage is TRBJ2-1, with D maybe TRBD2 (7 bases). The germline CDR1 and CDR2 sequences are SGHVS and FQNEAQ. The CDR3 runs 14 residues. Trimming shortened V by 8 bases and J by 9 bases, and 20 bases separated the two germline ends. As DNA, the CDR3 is TGTGCCAGCCTCGGGGGGCCAGAGGTAACTGAGCAGTTCTTC. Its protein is CASLGGPEVTEQFF.

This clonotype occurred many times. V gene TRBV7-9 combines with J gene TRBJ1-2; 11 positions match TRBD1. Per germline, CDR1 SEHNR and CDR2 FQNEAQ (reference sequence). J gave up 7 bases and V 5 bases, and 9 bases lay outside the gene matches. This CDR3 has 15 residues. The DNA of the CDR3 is TGTGCCAGCAGCAATCAAGGACAGGGGGCTACTGGCTACACCTTC. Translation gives CASSNQGQGATGYTF.

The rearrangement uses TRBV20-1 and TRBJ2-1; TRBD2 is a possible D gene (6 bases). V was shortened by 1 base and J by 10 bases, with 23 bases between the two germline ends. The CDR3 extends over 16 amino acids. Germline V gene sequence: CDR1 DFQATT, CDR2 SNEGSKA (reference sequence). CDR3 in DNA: TGCAGTGCTAGAGGGTGGCGGGGCCCGGCAGGATTGGAGCAGTTCTTC. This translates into CSARGWRGPAGLEQFF.

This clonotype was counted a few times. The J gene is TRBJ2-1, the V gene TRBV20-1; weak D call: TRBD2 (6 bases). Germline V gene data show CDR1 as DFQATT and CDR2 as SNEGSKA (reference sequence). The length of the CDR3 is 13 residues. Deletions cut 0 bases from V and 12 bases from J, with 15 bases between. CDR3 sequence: CSAREGGAGRQFF. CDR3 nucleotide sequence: TGCAGTGCTAGAGAAGGCGGGGCAGGACGGCAGTTCTTC.

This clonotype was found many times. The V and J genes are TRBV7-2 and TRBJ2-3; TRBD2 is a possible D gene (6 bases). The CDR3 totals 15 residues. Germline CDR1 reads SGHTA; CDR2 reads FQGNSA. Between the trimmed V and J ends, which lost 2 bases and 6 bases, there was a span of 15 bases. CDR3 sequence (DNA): TGTGCCAGCAGCTTATCCAGCGGAGGGTGGGATACGCAGTATTTT. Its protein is CASSLSSGGWDTQYF.

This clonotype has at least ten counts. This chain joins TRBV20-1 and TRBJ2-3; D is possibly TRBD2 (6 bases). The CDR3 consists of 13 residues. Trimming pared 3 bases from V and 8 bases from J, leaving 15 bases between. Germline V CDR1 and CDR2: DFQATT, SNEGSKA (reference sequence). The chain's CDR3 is CSARPRSGGTQYF. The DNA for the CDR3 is TGCAGTGCTAGGCCCCGTTCCGGGGGTACGCAGTATTTT.

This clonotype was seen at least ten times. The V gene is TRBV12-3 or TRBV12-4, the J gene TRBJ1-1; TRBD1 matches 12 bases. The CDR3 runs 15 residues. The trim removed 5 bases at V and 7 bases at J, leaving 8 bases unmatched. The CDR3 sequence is CASSPTGQGAGEAFF. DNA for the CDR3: TGTGCCAGCAGTCCAACGGGACAGGGGGCAGGTGAAGCTTTCTTT.

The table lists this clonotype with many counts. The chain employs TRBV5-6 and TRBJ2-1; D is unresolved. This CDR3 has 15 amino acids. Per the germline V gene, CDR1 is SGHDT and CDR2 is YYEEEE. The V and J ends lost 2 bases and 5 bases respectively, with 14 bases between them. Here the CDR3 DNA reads TGTGCCAGCAGCTTTAGACAAGGAAAAAACAATGAGCAGTTCTTC. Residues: CASSFRQGKNNEQFF.

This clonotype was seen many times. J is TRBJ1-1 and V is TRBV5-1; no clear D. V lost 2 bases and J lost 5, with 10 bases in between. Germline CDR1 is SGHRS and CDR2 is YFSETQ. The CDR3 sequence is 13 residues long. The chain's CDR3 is CASSFLGSTEAFF. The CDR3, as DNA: TGCGCCAGCAGCTTCCTGGGGTCTACTGAAGCTTTCTTT.

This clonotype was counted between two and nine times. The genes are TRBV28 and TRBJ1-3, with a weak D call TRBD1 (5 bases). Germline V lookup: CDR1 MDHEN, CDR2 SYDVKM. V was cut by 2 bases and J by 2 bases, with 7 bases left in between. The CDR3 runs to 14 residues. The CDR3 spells CASSLGAPGNTIYF. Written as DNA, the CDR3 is TGTGCCAGCAGTTTAGGGGCCCCTGGAAACACCATATATTTT.

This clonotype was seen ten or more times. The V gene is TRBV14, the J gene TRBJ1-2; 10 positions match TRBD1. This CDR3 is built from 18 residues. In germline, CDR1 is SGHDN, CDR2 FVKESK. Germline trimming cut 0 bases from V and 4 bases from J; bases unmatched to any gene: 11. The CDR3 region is CASSQDGGQGKLLYGYTF. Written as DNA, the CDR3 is TGTGCCAGCAGCCAAGATGGGGGACAGGGGAAACTGCTCTATGGCTACACCTTC.

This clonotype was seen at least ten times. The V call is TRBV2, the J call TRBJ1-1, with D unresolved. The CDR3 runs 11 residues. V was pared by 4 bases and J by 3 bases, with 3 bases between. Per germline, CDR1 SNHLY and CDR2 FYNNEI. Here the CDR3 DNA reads TGTGCCAGCAGTGGTTACACTGAAGCTTTCTTT. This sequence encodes CASSGYTEAFF.

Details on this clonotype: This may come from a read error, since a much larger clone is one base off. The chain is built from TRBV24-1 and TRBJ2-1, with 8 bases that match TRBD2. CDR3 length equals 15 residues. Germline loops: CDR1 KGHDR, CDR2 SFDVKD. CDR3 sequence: CATSDRRTSLNEQVF. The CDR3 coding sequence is TGTGCCACCAGTGATCGCCGGACTAGCCTCAATGAGCAGGTCTTC.

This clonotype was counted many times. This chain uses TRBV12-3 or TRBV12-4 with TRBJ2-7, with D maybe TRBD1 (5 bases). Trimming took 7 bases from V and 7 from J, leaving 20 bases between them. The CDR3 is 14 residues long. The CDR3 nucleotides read TGTGCCAGCACCCCGGCTTCAGGGTACGAAGAGCAGTACTTC. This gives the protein CASTPASGYEEQYF.

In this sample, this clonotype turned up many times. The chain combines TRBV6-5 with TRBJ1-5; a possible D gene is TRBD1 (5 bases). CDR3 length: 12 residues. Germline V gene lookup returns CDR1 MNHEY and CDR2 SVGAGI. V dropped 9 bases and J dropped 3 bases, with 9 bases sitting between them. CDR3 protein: CASRGNNQPQHF. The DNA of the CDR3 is TGTGCCAGTCGGGGGAACAATCAGCCCCAGCATTTT.

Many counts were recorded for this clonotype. The CDR3 DNA sequence: TGTGCCAGCAGCTTAGCCGGGGGGACCACTGAAGCTTTCTTT. This sequence encodes CASSLAGGTTEAFF. The V gene is TRBV7-9, the J gene TRBJ1-1, with D possibly TRBD1 on 5 matching bases. The CDR3 is made up of 14 amino acids. V lost 0 bases and J lost 4, with 9 bases in between. Germline lookup yields CDR1 SEHNR and CDR2 FQNEAQ (reference sequence).

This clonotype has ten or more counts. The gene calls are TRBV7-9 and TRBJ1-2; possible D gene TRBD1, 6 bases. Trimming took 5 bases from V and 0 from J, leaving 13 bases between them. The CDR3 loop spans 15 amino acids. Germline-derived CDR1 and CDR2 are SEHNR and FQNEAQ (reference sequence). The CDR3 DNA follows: TGTGCCAGCAGCACAGGACAGATAGCTAACTATGGCTACACCTTC. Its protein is CASSTGQIANYGYTF.

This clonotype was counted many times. The CDR3 reads CASSVQENTEAFF. CDR3 DNA sequence: TGTGCCAGCAGCGTTCAGGAGAACACTGAAGCTTTCTTT. The chain employs TRBV7-2 and TRBJ1-1; D is unclear. The V gene lost 5 bases and the J gene lost 1 base, with 8 bases spanning the gap. CDR1 SGHTA and CDR2 FQGNSA come from the germline V gene. The CDR3 length is 13 residues.

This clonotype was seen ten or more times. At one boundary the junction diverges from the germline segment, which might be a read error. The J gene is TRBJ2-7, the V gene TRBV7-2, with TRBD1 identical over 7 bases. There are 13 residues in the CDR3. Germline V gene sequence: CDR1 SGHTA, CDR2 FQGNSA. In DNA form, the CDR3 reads TGTGCCAGCAGCCAGCGAGGGGGCCAAAGTTGGGACTTC. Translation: CASSQRGGQSWDF.

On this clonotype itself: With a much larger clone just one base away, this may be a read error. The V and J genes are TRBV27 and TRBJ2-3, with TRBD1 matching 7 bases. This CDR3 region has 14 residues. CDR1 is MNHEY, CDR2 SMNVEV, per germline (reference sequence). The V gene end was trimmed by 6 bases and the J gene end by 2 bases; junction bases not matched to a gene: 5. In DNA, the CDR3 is TGTGCCAGCAGCACAGGGGAAACCACAGATACGCAGTATTTT. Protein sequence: CASSTGETTDTQYF.

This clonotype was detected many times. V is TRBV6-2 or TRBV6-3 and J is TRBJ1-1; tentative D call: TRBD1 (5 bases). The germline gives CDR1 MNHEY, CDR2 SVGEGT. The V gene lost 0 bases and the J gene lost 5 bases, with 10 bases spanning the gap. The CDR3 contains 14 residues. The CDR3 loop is CASSYSNSGTEAFF. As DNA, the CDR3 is TGTGCCAGCAGTTACTCGAATTCAGGGACTGAAGCTTTCTTT.

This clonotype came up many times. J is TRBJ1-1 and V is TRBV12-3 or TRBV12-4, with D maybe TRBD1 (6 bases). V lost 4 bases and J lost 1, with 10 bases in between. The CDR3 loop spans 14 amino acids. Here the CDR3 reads CASSWGQRNTEAFF. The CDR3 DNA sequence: TGTGCCAGCAGTTGGGGACAAAGGAACACTGAAGCTTTCTTT.

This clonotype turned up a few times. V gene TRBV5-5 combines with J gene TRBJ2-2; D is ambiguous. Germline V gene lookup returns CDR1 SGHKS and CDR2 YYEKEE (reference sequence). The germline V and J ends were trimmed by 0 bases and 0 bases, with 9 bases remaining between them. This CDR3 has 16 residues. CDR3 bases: TGTGCCAGCAGCTTGGGTCCCACCGCGAACACCGGGGAGCTGTTTTTT. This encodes CASSLGPTANTGELFF.

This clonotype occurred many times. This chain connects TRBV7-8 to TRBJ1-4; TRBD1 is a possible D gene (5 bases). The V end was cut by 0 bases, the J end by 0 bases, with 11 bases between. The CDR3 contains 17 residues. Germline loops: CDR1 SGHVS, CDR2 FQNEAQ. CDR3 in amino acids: CASSLAAGTATNEKLFF. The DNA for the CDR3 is TGTGCCAGCAGCTTAGCCGCAGGGACCGCAACTAATGAAAAACTGTTTTTT.

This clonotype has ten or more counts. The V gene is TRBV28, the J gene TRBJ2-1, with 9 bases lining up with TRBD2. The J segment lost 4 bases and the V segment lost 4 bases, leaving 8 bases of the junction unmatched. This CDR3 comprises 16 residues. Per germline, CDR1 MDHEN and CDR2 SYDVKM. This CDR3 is CASSSLSGGLYNEQFF. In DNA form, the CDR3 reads TGTGCCAGCAGTTCCCTTAGCGGGGGCCTTTACAATGAGCAGTTCTTC.

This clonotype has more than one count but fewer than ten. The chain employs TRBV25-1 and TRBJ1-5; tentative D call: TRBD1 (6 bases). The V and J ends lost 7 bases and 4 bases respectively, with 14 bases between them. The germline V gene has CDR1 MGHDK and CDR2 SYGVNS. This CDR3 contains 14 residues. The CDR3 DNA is TGTGCCAGCAATACACAGGGTAATAATCAGCCCCAGCATTTT. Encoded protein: CASNTQGNNQPQHF. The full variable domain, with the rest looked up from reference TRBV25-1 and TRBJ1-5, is EADIYQTPRYLVIGTGKKITLECSQTMGHDKMYWYQQDPGMELHLIHYSYGVNSTEKGDLSSESTVSRIRTEHFPLTLESARPSHTSQYLCASNTQGNNQPQHFGDGTRLSIL.

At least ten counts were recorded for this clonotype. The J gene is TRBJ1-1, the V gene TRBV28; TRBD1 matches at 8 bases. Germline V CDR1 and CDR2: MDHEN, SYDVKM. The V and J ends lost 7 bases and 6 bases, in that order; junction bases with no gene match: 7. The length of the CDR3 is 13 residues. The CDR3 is CASTPRDRSEAFF. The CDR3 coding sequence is TGTGCCAGCACCCCCCGGGACAGGTCTGAAGCTTTCTTT.

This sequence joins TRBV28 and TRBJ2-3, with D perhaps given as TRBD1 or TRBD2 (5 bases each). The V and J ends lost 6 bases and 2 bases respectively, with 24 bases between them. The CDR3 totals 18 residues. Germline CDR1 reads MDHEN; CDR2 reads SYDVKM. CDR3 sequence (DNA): TGTGCCAGCAGACCTGATCCGGGACCCCAAAAGGCCACAGATACGCAGTATTTT. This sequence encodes CASRPDPGPQKATDTQYF.

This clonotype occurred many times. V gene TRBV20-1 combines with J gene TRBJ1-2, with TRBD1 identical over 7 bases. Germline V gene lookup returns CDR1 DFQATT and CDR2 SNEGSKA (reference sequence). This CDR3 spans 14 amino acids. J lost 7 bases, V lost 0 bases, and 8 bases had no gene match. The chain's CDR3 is CSARDLTGRGGYTF. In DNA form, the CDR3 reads TGCAGTGCTAGAGATTTGACAGGGAGGGGTGGCTACACCTTC.